This is a list of T cell receptor beta chains from one sample in a study of blood T cell repertoires in COVID-19. This table comes from immunoSEQ multiplex PCR, and its TCRdb copy is limited to in-frame clones, with some not included. The data show tens of thousands of clones, with approximately 86% seen just once and roughly 1.4% held by the top ten. Sequencing input: peripheral blood. These receptors were taken from a woman aged 60-75 years with acute or convalescent COVID-19. CDR3s include the opening cysteine and the closing phenylalanine or tryptophan. Fields, in order: D gene, clone size, V gene, J gene, CDR3 protein, CDR3 DNA. The D gene is left open where the match is weak. Some rows have no size entry. The others give once, few or many, or a class for an expanded clone.

>TRBD1|.|TRBV6-1|TRBJ2-7
CASSEAGTGSYEQYF
TGTGCCAGCAGTGAGGCCGGGACAGGTTCTTACGAGCAGTACTTC
>.|once|TRBV27|TRBJ1-2
CASSLFSVVSGQANYGYTF
TGTGCCAGCAGTTTATTTTCAGTGGTGTCAGGCCAGGCGAACTATGGCTACACCTTC
>TRBD1|.|TRBV19|TRBJ1-1
CASSSPGTANTEAFF
TGTGCCAGTAGTTCACCCGGGACAGCCAACACTGAAGCTTTCTTT
>TRBD2|once|TRBV5-1|TRBJ2-7
CASRRIGGGYEQYF
TGCGCCAGCCGTCGTATCGGGGGGGGCTACGAGCAGTACTTC
>.|.|TRBV7-8|TRBJ2-7
CASSLAGQDIYEQYF
TGTGCCAGCAGCTTGGCGGGGCAGGACATCTACGAGCAGTACTTC
>.|.|TRBV30|TRBJ1-2
CAWSGQPNYGYTF
TGTGCCTGGAGTGGACAGCCCAACTATGGCTACACCTTC
>.|.|TRBV4-1|TRBJ2-3
CASSQGTASYTDTQYF
TGCGCCAGCAGCCAAGGGACAGCGTCCTACACAGATACGCAGTATTTT
>TRBD1|.|TRBV19|TRBJ1-1
CASSIVGDSEAFF
TGTGCCAGTAGTATAGTCGGGGACAGTGAAGCTTTCTTT
>.|few|TRBV7-9|TRBJ1-2
CASSLDGRANYGYTF
TGTGCCAGCAGCTTAGACGGGAGGGCTAACTATGGCTACACCTTC
>TRBD1|.|TRBV29-1|TRBJ2-7
CSVAGDRGTYEQYF
TGCAGCGTTGCAGGGGACAGGGGGACCTACGAGCAGTACTTC
>TRBD1|.|TRBV6-5|TRBJ1-1
CASRRTGINTEAFF
TGTGCCAGCAGACGGACAGGTATAAACACTGAAGCTTTCTTT
>.|.|TRBV7-9|TRBJ2-1
CASSPQYNEQFF
TGTGCCAGCAGCCCGCAGTACAATGAGCAGTTCTTC
>TRBD1|.|TRBV28|TRBJ1-2
CASSVRGHVYGYTF
TGTGCCAGCAGTGTCAGGGGGCACGTCTATGGCTACACCTTC
>.|.|TRBV7-9|TRBJ1-2
CASSPDSIRPYTF
TGTGCCAGCAGCCCCGACAGTATCCGGCCCTACACCTTC
>.|.|TRBV27|TRBJ1-2
CASSKRGHNYGYTF
TGTGCCAGCTCAAAAAGGGGACATAACTATGGCTACACCTTC
>TRBD1|.|TRBV5-4|TRBJ1-1
CASSDRENTEAFF
TGTGCCAGCTCCGACAGGGAGAACACTGAAGCTTTCTTT
>TRBD1|.|TRBV30|TRBJ1-1
CAWSTGVGTEAFF
TGTGCCTGGAGTACAGGGGTAGGTACTGAAGCTTTCTTT
>.|few|TRBV18|TRBJ1-4
CASSPQGFEKLFF
TGTGCCAGCTCACCACAGGGGTTTGAAAAACTGTTTTTT
>TRBD2|.|TRBV11-2|TRBJ2-3
CASSLGRREYSADTQYF
TGTGCCAGCAGCTTAGGGCGGCGGGAGTATTCAGCAGATACGCAGTATTTT
>TRBD2|.|TRBV5-1|TRBJ2-7
CASSLGLAGGGSYEQYF
TGCGCCAGCAGCTTGGGACTAGCGGGGGGCGGATCCTACGAGCAGTACTTC
>.|.|TRBV7-3|TRBJ1-1
CASSSGTGTEAFF
TGTGCCAGCAGCTCGGGCACAGGCACTGAAGCTTTCTTT
>TRBD2|.|TRBV12-5|TRBJ2-5
CASGLGLADQETQYF
TGTGCTAGTGGTTTGGGACTAGCAGACCAAGAGACCCAGTACTTC
>TRBD1|once|TRBV7-9|TRBJ1-3
CASSTRTGGSVSGNTIYF
TGTGCCAGCAGCACAAGGACAGGGGGATCAGTTAGTGGAAACACCATATATTTT
>TRBD2|.|TRBV11-2|TRBJ2-7
CASSSGPSGNAYEQYF
TGTGCCAGCAGCTCAGGACCTAGCGGCAACGCCTACGAGCAGTACTTC
>.|.|TRBV6-5|TRBJ1-4
CASGETGSSEKLFF
TGTGCCAGTGGGGAGACAGGATCGAGTGAAAAACTGTTTTTT
>.|.|TRBV6-2/TRBV6-3|TRBJ2-1
CASSYQRRGNEQFF
TGTGCCAGCAGTTATCAGCGGAGGGGTAATGAGCAGTTCTTC
>TRBD2|.|TRBV24-1|TRBJ2-1
CATRGREAFNEQFF
TGTGCCACCAGGGGCCGGGAGGCCTTCAATGAGCAGTTCTTC
>.|.|TRBV28|TRBJ1-3
CASSVFRTRLNGNTIYF
TGTGCCAGCAGTGTCTTCCGGACACGACTCAATGGAAACACCATATATTTT
>TRBD1|.|TRBV11-2|TRBJ1-1
CASSSKDRGLAEAFF
TGTGCCAGCAGCTCAAAAGACAGGGGACTGGCTGAAGCTTTCTTT
>TRBD1|.|TRBV7-2|TRBJ1-1
CASSLGLTGGQRTEAFF
TGTGCCAGCAGCTTAGGTTTGACAGGGGGCCAGAGAACTGAAGCTTTCTTT
>.|.|TRBV19|TRBJ1-6
CASSIGRDSPLHF
TGTGCCAGTAGTATCGGGCGGGATTCACCCCTCCACTTT
>.|few|TRBV29-1|TRBJ1-1
CSVEDLRTGSHF
TGCAGCGTTGAAGATCTTCGAACAGGAAGCCACTTT
>TRBD1|.|TRBV4-2|TRBJ2-1
CASSQEGGSYNEQFF
TGTGCCAGCAGCCAAGAAGGGGGCAGCTACAATGAGCAGTTCTTC
>TRBD1|.|TRBV25-1|TRBJ1-3
CASSDTRTGGNTIYF
TGTGCCAGCAGTGATACCCGGACAGGGGGAAACACCATATATTTT
>.|.|TRBV10-2|TRBJ2-1
CASSDRGSSNEQFF
TGCGCCAGCAGTGACAGGGGTTCAAGCAATGAGCAGTTCTTC
>TRBD2|.|TRBV6-1|TRBJ2-1
CASSEGLAGAEEQFF
TGTGCCAGCAGTGAGGGACTAGCGGGAGCAGAGGAGCAGTTCTTC
>.|.|TRBV9|TRBJ1-3
CASSVGSGEYAGNTIYF
TGTGCCAGCAGCGTAGGTTCGGGGGAATATGCTGGAAACACCATATATTTT
>.|.|TRBV28|TRBJ1-4
CASRVAGAWGEKLFF
TGTGCCAGCAGGGTAGCGGGGGCTTGGGGTGAAAAACTGTTTTTT
>.|.|TRBV7-3|TRBJ2-3
CASSLTAADTQYF
TGTGCCAGCAGCTTAACCGCGGCAGATACGCAGTATTTT
>.|.|TRBV5-5|TRBJ2-1
CARIQASSGNEQFF
TGTGCCAGGATACAGGCCTCCTCGGGCAATGAGCAGTTCTTC
>TRBD2|.|TRBV15|TRBJ2-7
CATSSRPGTTSYEQYF
TGTGCCACCAGCTCCCGGCCCGGGACTACCTCCTACGAGCAGTACTTC
>TRBD1|.|TRBV19|TRBJ2-7
CASRGTGFYEQYF
TGTGCCAGTCGGGGGACAGGGTTCTACGAGCAGTACTTC
>.|.|TRBV19|TRBJ1-2
CASSIDRSSNYGYTF
TGTGCCAGTAGTATAGATAGGAGCAGTAACTATGGCTACACCTTC
>TRBD1|.|TRBV3-1/TRBV3-2|TRBJ1-2
CASSQKGALRGYTF
TGTGCCAGCAGCCAGAAGGGGGCCCTTCGGGGCTACACCTTC
>.|.|TRBV28|TRBJ2-3
CASSFGQSTDTQYF
TGTGCCAGCAGTTTTGGGCAGAGCACAGATACGCAGTATTTT
>TRBD1|.|TRBV7-9|TRBJ2-1
CASSFDRARGEQFF
TGTGCCAGCAGCTTTGACAGGGCTAGGGGTGAGCAGTTCTTC
>.|.|TRBV9|TRBJ2-5
CASSQIGSGETQYF
TGTGCCAGCAGCCAAATCGGGTCAGGGGAGACCCAGTACTTC
>TRBD1|.|TRBV3-1/TRBV3-2|TRBJ2-7
CASSQVGQGVDEQYF
TGTGCCAGCAGCCAAGTAGGACAGGGGGTCGACGAGCAGTACTTC
>.|.|TRBV18|TRBJ1-1
CASSPRGSTEAFF
TGTGCCAGCTCACCCAGGGGTTCCACTGAAGCTTTCTTT
>TRBD1|once|TRBV4-2|TRBJ1-1
CASSQGQGNTEAFF
TGTGCCAGCAGCCAGGGACAGGGTAACACTGAAGCTTTCTTT
>TRBD1|.|TRBV3-1/TRBV3-2|TRBJ1-2
CASSLRTGESGYTF
TGTGCCAGCAGCCTAAGGACAGGGGAGTCTGGCTACACCTTC
>.|.|TRBV9|TRBJ2-7
CASSEGEGSLYEQYF
TGTGCCAGCAGCGAGGGGGAAGGATCCCTCTACGAGCAGTACTTC
>.|.|TRBV20-1|TRBJ2-5
CSASWRTGETQYF
TGCAGTGCTAGTTGGCGGACTGGGGAGACCCAGTACTTC
>TRBD1|.|TRBV5-1|TRBJ1-6
CASSLGQGYNSPLHF
TGCGCCAGCAGCTTGGGACAGGGTTATAATTCACCCCTCCACTTT
>.|.|TRBV6-5|TRBJ1-1
CASRTSQGYTEAFF
TGTGCCAGCAGGACATCCCAGGGATACACTGAAGCTTTCTTT
>.|.|TRBV5-1|TRBJ1-2
CASSEERLSYTF
TGCGCCAGTAGCGAGGAACGCTTATCCTACACCTTC
>TRBD1|.|TRBV28|TRBJ1-5
CASSANRGRLEPQHF
TGTGCCAGCAGCGCCAACAGGGGGCGCTTAGAGCCCCAGCATTTT
>TRBD2|.|TRBV3-1/TRBV3-2|TRBJ2-5
CASSQGLAGAGTQYF
TGTGCCAGCAGCCAAGGACTAGCGGGGGCTGGGACCCAGTACTTC
>.|.|TRBV5-1|TRBJ2-1
CASSLAVRRDYNEQFF
TGCGCCAGCAGCTTGGCCGTCCGTCGCGACTACAATGAGCAGTTCTTC
>.|.|TRBV19|TRBJ2-2
CASTDGGWVGELFF
TGTGCCAGTACCGACGGGGGTTGGGTCGGGGAGCTGTTTTTT